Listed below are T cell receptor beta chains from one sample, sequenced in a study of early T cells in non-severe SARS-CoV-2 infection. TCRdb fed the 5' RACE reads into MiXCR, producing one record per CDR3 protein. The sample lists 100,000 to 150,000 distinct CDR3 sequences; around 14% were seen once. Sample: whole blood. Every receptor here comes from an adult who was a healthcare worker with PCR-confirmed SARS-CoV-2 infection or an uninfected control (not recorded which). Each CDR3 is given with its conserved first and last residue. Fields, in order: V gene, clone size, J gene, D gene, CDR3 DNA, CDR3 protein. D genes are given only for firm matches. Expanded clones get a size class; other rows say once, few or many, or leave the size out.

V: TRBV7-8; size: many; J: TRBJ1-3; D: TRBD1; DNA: TGTGCCAGCAGCTGGAGGACAGGTGCTGAAAACACCATATATTTT; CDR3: CASSWRTGAENTIYF
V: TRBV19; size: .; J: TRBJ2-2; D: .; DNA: TGTGCCAGTAGTATCCAGGCAGCGAACACCGGGGAGCTGTTTTTT; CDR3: CASSIQAANTGELFF
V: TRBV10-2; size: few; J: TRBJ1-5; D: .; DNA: TGCGCCAGCAGCCTCGATTATAGCAATCAGCCCCAGCATTTT; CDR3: CASSLDYSNQPQHF
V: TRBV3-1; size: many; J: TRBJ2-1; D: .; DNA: TGTGCCAGCAGCCAAGAAATTTTCGGGACGGGACTCAATGAGCAGTTCTTC; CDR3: CASSQEIFGTGLNEQFF
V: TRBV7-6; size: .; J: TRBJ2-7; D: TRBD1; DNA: TGTGCCAGCAGCCTGTCCGGGACAGTTACCTACGAGCAGTACTTC; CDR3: CASSLSGTVTYEQYF
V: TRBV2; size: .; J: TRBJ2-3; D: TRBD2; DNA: TGTGCCAGCAGTGAGATGACTAGCGGGGCAACAGATACGCAGTATTTT; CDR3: CASSEMTSGATDTQYF
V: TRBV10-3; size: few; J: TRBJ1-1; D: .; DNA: TGTGCCATCAGTGAGGCAGCCAACACTGAAGCTTTCTTT; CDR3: CAISEAANTEAFF
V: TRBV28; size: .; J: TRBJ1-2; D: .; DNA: TGTGCCAGCACCCAAGGTGGGACCGGGTCTTATGGCTACACCTTC; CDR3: CASTQGGTGSYGYTF
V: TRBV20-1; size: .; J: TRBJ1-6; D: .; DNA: TGCAGTGCCCGGGTTGTTTTAGGGGATTCACCCCTCCACTTT; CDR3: CSARVVLGDSPLHF
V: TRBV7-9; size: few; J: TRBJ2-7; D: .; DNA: TGTGCCAGCACCCAGACAGGTTACGAGCAGTACTTC; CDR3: CASTQTGYEQYF
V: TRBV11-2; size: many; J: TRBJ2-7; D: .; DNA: TGTGCCAGCAGCCCCCCCGGCACTATTTACGAGCAGTACTTC; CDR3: CASSPPGTIYEQYF
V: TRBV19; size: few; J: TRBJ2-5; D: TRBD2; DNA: TGTGCCAGTAGTATCCGGGCTAGCGGGCAAGAGACCCAGTACTTC; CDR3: CASSIRASGQETQYF
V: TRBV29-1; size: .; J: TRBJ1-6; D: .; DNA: TGCAGCGCAGCCCCGGACAGTAATTCACCCCTCCACTTT; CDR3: CSAAPDSNSPLHF
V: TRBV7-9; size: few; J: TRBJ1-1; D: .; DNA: TGTGCCAGCAGCTTAGCTCTATATCCTGAAGCTTTCTTT; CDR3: CASSLALYPEAFF
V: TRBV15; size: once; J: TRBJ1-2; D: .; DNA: TGTGCCACCAGCAGAGTTAGGGTCGGCTACACCTTC; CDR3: CATSRVRVGYTF
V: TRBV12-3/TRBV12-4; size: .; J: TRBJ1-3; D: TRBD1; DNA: TGTGCCAGCAGTCCTAGACAGGGCTCTGGAAACACCATATATTTT; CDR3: CASSPRQGSGNTIYF
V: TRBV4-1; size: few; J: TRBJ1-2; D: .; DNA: TGCGCCAGCAGCCAAGATAGCCGGCTCTATGGCTACACCTTC; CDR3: CASSQDSRLYGYTF
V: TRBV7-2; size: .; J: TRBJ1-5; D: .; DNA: TGTGCCAGCAGCTTAGTTCCAGGGCTGGGCAATCAGCCCCAGCATTTT; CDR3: CASSLVPGLGNQPQHF
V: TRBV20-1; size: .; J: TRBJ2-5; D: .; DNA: TGCAGTGCGAACAACCTCGTAGAGACCCAGTACTTC; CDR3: CSANNLVETQYF
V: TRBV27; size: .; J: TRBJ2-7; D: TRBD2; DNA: TGTGCCAGCAGTTTATGGGGGGAGCGGGAACTCCGGTTAGGAGCCTACGAGCAGTACTTC; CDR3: CASSLWGERELRLGAYEQYF
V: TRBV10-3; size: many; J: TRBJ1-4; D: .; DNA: TGTGCCATCAGTGGAGGCCCGGAACAGGAAAAACTGTTTTTT; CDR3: CAISGGPEQEKLFF
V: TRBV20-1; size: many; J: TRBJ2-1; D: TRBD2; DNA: TGCAGTGCTAGATTTGCGGGGGGGTACAATGAGCAGTTCTTC; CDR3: CSARFAGGYNEQFF
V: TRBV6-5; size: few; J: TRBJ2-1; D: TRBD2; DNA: TGTGCCAGCAGTTACTCGAACCCTAGCGGGGCAAAATTCCAGGAGCAGTTCTTC; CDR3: CASSYSNPSGAKFQEQFF
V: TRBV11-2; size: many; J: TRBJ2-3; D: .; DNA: TGTGCCAGCAGCTTCCAGGCCCGGGATACGCAGTATTTT; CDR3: CASSFQARDTQYF
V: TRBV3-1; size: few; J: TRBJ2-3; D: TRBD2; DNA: TGTGCCAGCAGCCAAGATAGCGGGGGCGGAACGTTCACAGATACGCAGTATTTT; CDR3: CASSQDSGGGTFTDTQYF
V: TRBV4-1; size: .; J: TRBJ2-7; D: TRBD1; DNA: TGCGCCAGCAGCCAAGTAGGGACAGGTGAAGAGCAGTACTTC; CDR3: CASSQVGTGEEQYF
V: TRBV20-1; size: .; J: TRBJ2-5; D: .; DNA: TGCAGTGCTAAGGGCCAGGCACTAGAGACCCAGTACTTC; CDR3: CSAKGQALETQYF
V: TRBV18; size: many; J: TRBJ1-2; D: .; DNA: TGTGCCAGCTCACCAAACGATAGGGTTGGTGGCTACACCTTC; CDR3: CASSPNDRVGGYTF
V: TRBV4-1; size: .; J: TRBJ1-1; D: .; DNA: TGCGCCAGCAGCCAAGCAGGAGGGTACACTGAAGCTTTCTTT; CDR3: CASSQAGGYTEAFF
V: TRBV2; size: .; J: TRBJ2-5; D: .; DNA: TGTGCCAGCAGTCAGGGACTGCCGAAAGAGACCCAGTACTTC; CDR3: CASSQGLPKETQYF
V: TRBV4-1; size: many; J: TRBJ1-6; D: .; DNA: TGCGCCAGCAGCCAAGTCAGGGGAGAATCACCCCTCCACTTT; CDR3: CASSQVRGESPLHF
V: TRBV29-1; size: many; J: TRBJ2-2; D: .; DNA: TGCAGCCGTCGCCGGCATACCACCGGGGAGCTGTTTTTT; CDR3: CSRRRHTTGELFF
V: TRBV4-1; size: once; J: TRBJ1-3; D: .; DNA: TGCGCCAGCAGCCAAGCGACGACAGATGGAAACACCATATATTTT; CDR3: CASSQATTDGNTIYF
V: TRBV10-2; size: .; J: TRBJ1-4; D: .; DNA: TGCGCCAGCCATTCTAATGAAAAACTGTTTTTT; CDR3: CASHSNEKLFF
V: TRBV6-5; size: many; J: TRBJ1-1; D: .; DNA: TGTGCCAGCAGCCCCACCCTAGGGGGGACTGAAGCTTTCTTT; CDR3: CASSPTLGGTEAFF
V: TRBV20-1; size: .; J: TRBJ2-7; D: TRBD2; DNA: TGCAGTGCTCTTCGAAGCGGGGGAGGGACCTACGAGCAGTACTTC; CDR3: CSALRSGGGTYEQYF
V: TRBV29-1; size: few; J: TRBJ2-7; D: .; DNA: TGCAGCGTTGGAGGACGGAGCTCCTACGAGCAGTACTTC; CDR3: CSVGGRSSYEQYF
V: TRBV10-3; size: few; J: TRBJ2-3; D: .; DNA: TGTGCCATCAGTGAGGGGCCTAGCACAGATACGCAGTATTTT; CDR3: CAISEGPSTDTQYF
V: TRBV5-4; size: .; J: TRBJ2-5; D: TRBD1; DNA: TGTGCCAGCAATGGAGAGGGGGCTTGGGAGACCCAGTACTTC; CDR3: CASNGEGAWETQYF
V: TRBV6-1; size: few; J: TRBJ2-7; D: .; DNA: TGTGCCAGCAGTGACAGGGATTACGAGCAGTACTTC; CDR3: CASSDRDYEQYF
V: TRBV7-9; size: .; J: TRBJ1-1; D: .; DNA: TGTGCCAGCAGCTTATTGGAACTTGAAGCTTTCTTT; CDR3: CASSLLELEAFF
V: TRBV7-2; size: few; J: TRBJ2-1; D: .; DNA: TGTGCCAGCAGCCGAGTGGGGCGCTCCTACAATGAGCAGTTCTTC; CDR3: CASSRVGRSYNEQFF
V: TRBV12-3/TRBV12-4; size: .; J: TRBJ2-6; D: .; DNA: TGTGCCAGCAGTCCGACAGAGGTCAACGTCCTGACTTTC; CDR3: CASSPTEVNVLTF
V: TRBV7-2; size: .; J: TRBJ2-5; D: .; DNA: TGTGCCAGCAGCTTCCCAGACCTCCAAGAGACCCAGTACTTC; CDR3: CASSFPDLQETQYF
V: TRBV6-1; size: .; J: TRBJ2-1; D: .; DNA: TGTGCCAGCAGTGAGGAAGGTCTGGGTCGAGGAGAGCAGTTCTTC; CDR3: CASSEEGLGRGEQFF